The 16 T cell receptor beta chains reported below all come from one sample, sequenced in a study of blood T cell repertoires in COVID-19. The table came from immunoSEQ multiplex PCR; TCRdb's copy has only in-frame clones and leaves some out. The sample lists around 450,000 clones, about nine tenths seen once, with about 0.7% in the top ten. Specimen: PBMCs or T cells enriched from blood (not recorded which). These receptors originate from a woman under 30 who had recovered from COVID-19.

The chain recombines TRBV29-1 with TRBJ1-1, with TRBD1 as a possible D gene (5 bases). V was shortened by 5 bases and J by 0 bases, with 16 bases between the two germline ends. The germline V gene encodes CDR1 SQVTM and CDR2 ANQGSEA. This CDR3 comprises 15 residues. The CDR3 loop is CSVLTVAYMNTEAFF. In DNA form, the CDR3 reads TGCAGCGTTCTGACAGTCGCCTACATGAACACTGAAGCTTTCTTT.

CDR3 coding DNA: TGTGCCGCAGCCGGAGACAGGGCAGATGGCTACACCTTC. It specifies CAAAGDRADGYTF. The chain recombines TRBV2 with TRBJ1-2; 7 bases match TRBD1. The V gene end was trimmed by 11 bases and the J gene end by 6 bases; junction bases not matched to a gene: 12. CDR1 and CDR2 from the germline V gene are SNHLY and FYNNEI. The CDR3 contains 13 residues.

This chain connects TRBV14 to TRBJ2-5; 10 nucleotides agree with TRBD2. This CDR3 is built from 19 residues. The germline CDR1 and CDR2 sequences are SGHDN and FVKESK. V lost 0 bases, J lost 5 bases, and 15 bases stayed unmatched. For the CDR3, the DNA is TGTGCCAGCAGCCAAGATTCGAGGGCTAGCGGGGGCTTCGGGGAGACCCAGTACTTC. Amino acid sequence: CASSQDSRASGGFGETQYF.

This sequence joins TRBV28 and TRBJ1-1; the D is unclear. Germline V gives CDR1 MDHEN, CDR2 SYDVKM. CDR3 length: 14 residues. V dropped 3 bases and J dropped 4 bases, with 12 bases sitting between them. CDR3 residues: CASSLVGALTEAFF. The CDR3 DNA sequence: TGTGCCAGCAGTTTGGTGGGAGCTCTCACTGAAGCTTTCTTT.

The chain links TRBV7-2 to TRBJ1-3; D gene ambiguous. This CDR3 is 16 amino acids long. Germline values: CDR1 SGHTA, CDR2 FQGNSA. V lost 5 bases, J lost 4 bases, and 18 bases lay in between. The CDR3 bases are TGTGCCAGCAGCCCCGCCGGGGATCTAAGCGGAAACACCATATATTTT. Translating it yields CASSPAGDLSGNTIYF.

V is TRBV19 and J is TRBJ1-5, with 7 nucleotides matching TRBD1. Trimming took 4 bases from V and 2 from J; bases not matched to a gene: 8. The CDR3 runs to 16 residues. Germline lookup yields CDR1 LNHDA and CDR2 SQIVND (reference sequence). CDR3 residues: CASSRTTGKGNQPQHF. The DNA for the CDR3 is TGTGCCAGTAGTAGAACGACAGGGAAGGGCAATCAGCCCCAGCATTTT.

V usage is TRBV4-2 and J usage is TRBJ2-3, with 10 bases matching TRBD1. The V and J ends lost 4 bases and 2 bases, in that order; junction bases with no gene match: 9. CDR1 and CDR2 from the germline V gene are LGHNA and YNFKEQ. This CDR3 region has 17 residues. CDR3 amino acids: CASSLRTGGQDTDTQYF. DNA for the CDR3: TGTGCCAGCAGCCTCCGGACAGGGGGTCAGGACACAGATACGCAGTATTTT.

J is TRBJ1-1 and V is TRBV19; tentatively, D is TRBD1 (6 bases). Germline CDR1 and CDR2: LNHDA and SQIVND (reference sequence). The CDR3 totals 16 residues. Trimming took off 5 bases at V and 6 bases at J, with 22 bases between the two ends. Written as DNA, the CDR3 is TGTGCCAGTAGTCTGCGGGGAGGGGGGTTTAGCGCTGAAGCTTTCTTT. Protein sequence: CASSLRGGGFSAEAFF.

CDR3 protein: CASSYQGRTEAFF. CDR3 DNA: TGTGCCAGCAGTTATCAGGGTCGAACTGAAGCTTTCTTT. This rearrangement joins TRBV6-5 to TRBJ1-1; weak D call: TRBD1 (5 bases). The germline CDR1 and CDR2 sequences are MNHEY and SVGAGI. Trimming cost V 3 bases and J 5 bases, with 10 bases left between them. The CDR3 sequence is 13 residues long.

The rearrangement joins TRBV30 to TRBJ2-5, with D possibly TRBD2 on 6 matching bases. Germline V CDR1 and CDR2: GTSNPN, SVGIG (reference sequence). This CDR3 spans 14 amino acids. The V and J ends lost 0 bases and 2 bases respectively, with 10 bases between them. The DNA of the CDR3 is TGTGCCTGGAGTGTAGGCGGGGCTCAAGAGACCCAGTACTTC. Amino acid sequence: CAWSVGGAQETQYF. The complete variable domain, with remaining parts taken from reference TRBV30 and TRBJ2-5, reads SQTIHQWPATLVQPVGSPLSLECTVEGTSNPNLYWYRQAAGRGLQLLFYSVGIGQISSEVPQNLSASRPQDRQFILSSKKLLLSDSGFYLCAWSVGGAQETQYFGPGTRLLVL.

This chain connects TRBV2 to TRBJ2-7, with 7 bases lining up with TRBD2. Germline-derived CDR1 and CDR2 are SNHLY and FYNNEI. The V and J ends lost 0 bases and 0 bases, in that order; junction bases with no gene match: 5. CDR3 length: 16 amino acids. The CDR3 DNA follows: TGTGCCAGCAGTGAAGCCGTGCGGGGGAACTCCTACGAGCAGTACTTC. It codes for CASSEAVRGNSYEQYF.

The DNA of the CDR3 is TGTGCCAGCAGTGGGGACAGGGGGCAAAGTACAGATACGCAGTATTTT. Amino acid sequence: CASSGDRGQSTDTQYF. The V and J genes are TRBV28 and TRBJ2-3, with 12 bases identical to TRBD1. V was clipped by 5 bases and J by 3 bases; unmatched bases: 6. This CDR3 contains 16 residues. From germline, CDR1 is MDHEN and CDR2 SYDVKM.

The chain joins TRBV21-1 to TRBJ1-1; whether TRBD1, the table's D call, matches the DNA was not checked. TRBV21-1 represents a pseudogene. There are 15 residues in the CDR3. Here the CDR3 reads CASSALQGARAEAFF. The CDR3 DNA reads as TGTGCCAGCAGCGCTTTACAGGGGGCGCGGGCTGAAGCTTTCTTT.

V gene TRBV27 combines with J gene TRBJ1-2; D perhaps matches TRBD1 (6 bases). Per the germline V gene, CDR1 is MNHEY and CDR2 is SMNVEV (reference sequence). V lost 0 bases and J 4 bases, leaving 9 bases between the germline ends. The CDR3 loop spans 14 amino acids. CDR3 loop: CASSLSARGYGYTF. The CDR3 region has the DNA TGTGCCAGCAGTTTATCAGCCAGGGGCTATGGCTACACCTTC.

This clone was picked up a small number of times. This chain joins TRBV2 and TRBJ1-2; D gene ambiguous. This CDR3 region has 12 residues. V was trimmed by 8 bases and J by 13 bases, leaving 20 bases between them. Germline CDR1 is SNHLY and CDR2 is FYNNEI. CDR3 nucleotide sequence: TGTGCCAGCTTTGACGGAAGCCCGCCTAGCACCTTC. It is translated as CASFDGSPPSTF.

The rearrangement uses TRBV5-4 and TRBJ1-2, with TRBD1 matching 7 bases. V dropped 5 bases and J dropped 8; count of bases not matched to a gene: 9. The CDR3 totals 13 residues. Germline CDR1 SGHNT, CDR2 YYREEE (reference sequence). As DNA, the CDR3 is TGTGCCAGCAGTGCTACAGGGGTAGAAGGCTACACCTTC. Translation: CASSATGVEGYTF.